Below, 30 T cell receptor beta chains from the same sample are listed, as sequenced in a study of tumor and adjacent non-tumor tissue in lung cancer. This sample's RNA came from whole unsorted tissue. Three rounds of nested PCR, following a modified ARM-PCR protocol, produced the TCRbeta library. TCRdb itself ran the multiplex PCR reads through MiXCR, one entry per CDR3 protein. The sample holds some 78,000 distinct CDR3 sequences, 65% to 90% seen once. The specimen was lung tumor tissue. Source of these receptors: a woman aged 50 to 60 with non-small cell lung cancer.

This clonotype came up many times. The chain joins TRBV6-5 to TRBJ2-3; D gene uncertain. The CDR3 is made up of 11 amino acids. Germline-derived CDR1 and CDR2 are MNHEY and SVGAGI. Trimming took 5 bases from V and 4 from J, leaving 4 bases between them. CDR3 loop: CASSMADTQYF. CDR3 in DNA: TGTGCCAGCAGTATGGCAGATACGCAGTATTTT.

A remark on this clonotype: An end of the junction does not agree with germline; a read error may underlie this. J is TRBJ2-7 and V is TRBV20-1, with 12 bases lining up with TRBD2. The germline gives CDR1 DFQATT, CDR2 SNEGSKA (reference sequence). This CDR3 region has 14 residues. The CDR3 region has the DNA TGCAGTGTGGAACTAGCGGGAGGAGCCTACAAGCAGTACTTC. Protein sequence: CSVELAGGAYKQYF.

The J gene is TRBJ1-1, the V gene TRBV5-4, with unresolved D. CDR3 length: 17 amino acids. Germline V gene sequence: CDR1 SGHNT, CDR2 YYREEE (reference sequence). V dropped 4 bases and J dropped 11 bases, with 30 bases sitting between them. The CDR3 protein is CASSPPPIGGMNTKAFF. The CDR3 nucleotides read TGTGCCAGCAGCCCGCCTCCGATAGGCGGGATGAACACTAAGGCTTTCTTT.

With regard to this clonotype: Compared with germline, one end of the junction differs, possibly owing to a read error. The chain couples TRBV12-3 or TRBV12-4 to TRBJ1-1; tentative D call: TRBD1 (6 bases). CDR3 length: 13 residues. CDR3 nucleotide sequence: TGTGCCAGCAGCTTTATGGGGGCCACTGCAGCTTTCTTT. As protein: CASSFMGATAAFF.

A remark on this clonotype: Since a much larger clone is just one base distant, this may be a read error. The V gene is TRBV19, the J gene TRBJ2-1, with D maybe TRBD2 (6 bases). The CDR3 is 15 amino acids. Germline V gene data show CDR1 as LNHDA and CDR2 as SQIVND (reference sequence). CDR3 nucleotide sequence: TGTGCCATTAGTAGCGGTAGCGCCCGTGTTAATGAGCAGTTCTTC. Its translation: CAISSGSARVNEQFF.

The rearrangement joins TRBV5-5 to TRBJ2-3; 10 bases fit TRBD2. CDR3 length equals 18 residues. The germline CDR1 and CDR2 sequences are SGHKS and YYEKEE (reference sequence). Trimming cost V 4 bases and J 3 bases; bases outside gene matches: 14. The chain's CDR3 is CASSTGLAVPSWTDTQYF. The CDR3 region has the DNA TGTGCCAGCAGCACCGGACTAGCGGTACCTAGTTGGACAGATACGCAGTATTTT.

Of note for this clonotype: A read error may explain this, as a much larger clone is one base away. The chain joins TRBV19 to TRBJ2-7; TRBD2 is a possible D gene (6 bases). The CDR3 is 12 residues long. The germline V gene encodes CDR1 LNHDA and CDR2 SQIVND (reference sequence). CDR3 sequence reads: CASSGSGYDQYF. The CDR3, as DNA: TGTGCCAGTAGCGGGAGTGGGTACGACCAGTACTTC.

Notes on this clonotype: In this CDR3 the conserved last residue, phenylalanine or tryptophan, is missing, so a read error is likely. This rearrangement joins TRBV11-2 to TRBJ2-1, with 7 positions matching TRBD2. This CDR3 comprises 17 residues. Germline CDR1 SGHAT, CDR2 FQNNGV. CDR3 nucleotides: TGTGACAGCACCCCAGAAGGCGGGGGAAGCTCCTACAATGAGCAGTTCATC. Its protein product is CDSTPEGGGSSYNEQFI.

This clonotype has only one observation. A read error is likely, as this CDR3 ends without the conserved phenylalanine or tryptophan. The V call is TRBV6-1, the J call TRBJ2-1, with D perhaps TRBD1 (6 bases). This CDR3 contains 14 residues. CDR1 MNHNS and CDR2 SASEGT come from the germline V gene. The CDR3 reads CASSEMGHYNGQFL. In DNA, the CDR3 is TGTGCCAGCAGTGAAATGGGACATTACAATGGGCAGTTCTTA.

Comment on this clonotype: One end of the junction varies from germline; a read error may be responsible. The genes are TRBV6-6 and TRBJ1-1; 9 bases fit TRBD1. Germline CDR1 and CDR2: MNHNY and SVGAGI (reference sequence). The CDR3 extends over 15 amino acids. CDR3 residues: CASTEVGQGFPETFF. DNA for the CDR3: TGTGCTAGCACCGAAGTGGGACAGGGATTTCCTGAAACTTTCTTT.

V gene TRBV11-2 combines with J gene TRBJ2-3; tentatively, D is TRBD1 (6 bases). From germline, CDR1 is SGHAT and CDR2 FQNNGV. Trimming removed 4 bases from V and 9 bases from J, with 17 bases in between. The CDR3 totals 14 residues. This CDR3 reads CASSSAILRGTQYF. The CDR3 DNA reads TGTGCCAGCAGCTCAGCAATCCTAAGGGGGACGCAGTATTTT.

With respect to this clonotype: At one end, the junction sequence differs from germline, possibly due to a read error. The chain links TRBV5-4 to TRBJ1-2; 8 nucleotides line up with TRBD1. Per germline, CDR1 SGHNT and CDR2 YYREEE (reference sequence). The length of the CDR3 is 13 residues. CDR3 residues: CASSLDREHGYTF. Written as DNA, the CDR3 is TGTGCCAGCAGCCTGGACAGGGAGCATGGCTATACCTTC. The entire variable domain, with the rest obtained from reference TRBV5-4 and TRBJ1-2, is as follows: ETGVTQSPTHLIKTRGQQVTLRCSSQSGHNTVSWYQQALGQGPQFIFQYYREEENGRGNFPPRFSGLQFPNYSSELNVNALELDDSALYLCASSLDREHGYTFGSGTRLTVV.

Details on this clonotype: At one of its ends the junction is not consistent with the germline gene, which may arise from a read error. The V call is TRBV12-3 or TRBV12-4, the J call TRBJ2-7; D is undetermined. CDR3 size: 16 residues. This chain's CDR3 is CASSIRARNLPYEQYF. In DNA, the CDR3 is TGTGCGAGCAGTATCCGAGCGAGAAACCTACCCTACGAGCAGTACTTC.

Regarding this clonotype: An end of the junction does not agree with germline; a read error may underlie this. V gene TRBV4-1 combines with J gene TRBJ1-2; tentatively, D is TRBD1 (6 bases). This CDR3 has 14 amino acids. Germline V gene lookup returns CDR1 MGHRA and CDR2 YSYEKL. DNA of the CDR3: TGTGCCAGGAGCCAAGGAGGGGGGGACTATGGCTACACCTTC. It is translated as CARSQGGGDYGYTF.

About this clonotype: The conserved phenylalanine or tryptophan is not found at the CDR3 terminus, so this likely reflects a read error. The chain employs TRBV4-1 and TRBJ2-2; no clear D gene. CDR1 and CDR2 from the germline V gene are MGHRA and YSYEKL. CDR3 length: 14 residues. The CDR3 DNA follows: TGCGCAAGCAGTCAAGATCCGTACACCGGGGAGCTGTTTATT. As protein: CASSQDPYTGELFI.

In this sample, this clonotype turned up a few times. Being one base from a much bigger clone, this may be a read error. The chain combines TRBV5-1 with TRBJ2-5; no clear D gene. Germline lookup yields CDR1 SGHRS and CDR2 YFSETQ. The CDR3 consists of 15 residues. DNA of the CDR3: TGCGCCAGCAGCTTGGTAGGCCAACCTCAAGGGACCCAGTACTTC. It yields the protein CASSLVGQPQGTQYF.

V gene TRBV20-1 combines with J gene TRBJ2-7; D not resolved. This CDR3 has 15 residues. Germline loops: CDR1 DFQATT, CDR2 SNEGSKA (reference sequence). The V end was cut by 2 bases, the J end by 6 bases, with 20 bases between. CDR3 nucleotide sequence: TGCAGTGCTAGATCAATCGAGCGACACCCATTCGAGCAGTACTTC. This translates into CSARSIERHPFEQYF.

A note on this clonotype: Given the absence of the conserved phenylalanine or tryptophan at the CDR3 end, a read error is likely. It is unclear where the CDR3 begins or ends on the DNA, so no DNA is shown, and the CDR3 is as TCRdb lists it. The chain carries TRBV28 and TRBJ2-3. From germline, CDR1 is MDHEN and CDR2 SYDVKM. The CDR3 comprises 14 residues, both ends counted. The CDR3 sequence is CASSLPATTDTQYY.

As to this clonotype: Relative to the germline gene, one junction end is altered; a read error may explain this. This chain uses TRBV29-1 with TRBJ1-1, with D perhaps matching TRBD1 (5 bases). The CDR3 runs to 14 residues. CDR1 is SQVTM and CDR2 is ANQGSEA in the germline V gene. The CDR3 is CSVTRGLLNTEGFF. Here the CDR3 DNA reads TGCAGCGTCACAAGGGGCTTGCTGAACACTGAAGGTTTCTTT.

About this clonotype: The CDR3 ends on some other residue instead of the conserved phenylalanine or tryptophan, so this is likely a read error. The limits of the CDR3 on the DNA are not certain, so only TCRdb's listed CDR3 is given. The chain combines TRBV12-3 or TRBV12-4 with TRBJ2-1; the table's TRBD1 call for D was not verified on the DNA. A total of 13 residues make up the CDR3, ends included. CDR3 amino acids: CTSSFQGSNEQFV.

This clonotype occurred once. No conserved phenylalanine or tryptophan ends this CDR3, so it is likely a read error. This chain links TRBV11-1 with TRBJ2-7, with 7 bases matching TRBD1. V lost 7 bases, J lost 3 bases, and 9 bases stayed unmatched. CDR1 and CDR2 (germline): SGHAT, FQDESV (reference sequence). The CDR3 sequence is 14 residues long. The CDR3 here is CASNHWDSYYEQYS. The CDR3 DNA reads TGTGCCAGCAACCACTGGGACAGCTACTACGAGCAGTACTCC.

This clonotype was detected a few times. The chain joins TRBV30 to TRBJ2-1; D is ambiguous. Trimming removed 0 bases at V and 16 bases at J, with 22 bases between. The germline V gene encodes CDR1 GTSNPN and CDR2 SVGIG (reference sequence). CDR3 length: 14 residues. The CDR3 DNA reads as TGTGCCTGGAGTGTCCCGGGCCCTTTTAATGAGCGCTTCTTC. Residues: CAWSVPGPFNERFF.

The chain uses TRBV20-1 and TRBJ1-1; D is unresolved. The CDR3 sequence is 14 residues long. Germline V gene sequence: CDR1 DFQATT, CDR2 SNEGSKA (reference sequence). Trimming stripped 3 bases from V and 1 base from J, with 12 bases between. The CDR3 here is CSASPWSGNTEAFF. The CDR3 bases are TGCAGTGCTAGTCCATGGTCAGGGAACACTGAAGCTTTCTTT.

A remark on this clonotype: One junction end disagrees with the germline gene, perhaps due to a read error. V is TRBV20-1 and J is TRBJ2-7; TRBD1 agrees at 7 bases. The CDR3 length is 15 residues. Germline loops: CDR1 DFQATT, CDR2 SNEGSKA (reference sequence). Here the CDR3 reads CGARDFAGGPYEQYF. CDR3 nucleotides: TGCGGTGCTAGAGATTTCGCAGGGGGTCCTTACGAGCAGTACTTT.

For this clonotype: A read error may produce the germline difference seen at one junction end. The gene calls are TRBV20-1 and TRBJ2-7; 10 nucleotides match TRBD2. The CDR3 spans 14 residues. In germline, CDR1 is DFQATT, CDR2 SNEGSKA (reference sequence). The CDR3 DNA reads TGCGGTGCTCGGACTAGCGGAATATCCTACGAGCTGTACTTC. As protein: CGARTSGISYELYF.

In the case of this clonotype: One end of the junction is discordant with germline, which a read error may explain. The chain has TRBV4-1 and TRBJ1-2; possibly TRBD1 for D (6 bases). Per germline, CDR1 MGHRA and CDR2 YSYEKL. The CDR3 consists of 16 residues. The CDR3 is CASTQDLYRGSYGYTF. Here the CDR3 DNA reads TGCGCCAGCACCCAAGATCTGTATAGGGGGAGCTATGGCTACACCTTC.

On this clonotype itself: A read error may account for a junction end that differs from germline. V gene TRBV20-1 combines with J gene TRBJ1-4; D perhaps matches TRBD1 (6 bases). Germline CDR1 reads DFQATT; CDR2 reads SNEGSKA (reference sequence). The CDR3 length is 13 residues. The CDR3 protein is CIARQAAHEKLFF. The CDR3, as DNA: TGCATTGCTAGACAGGCGGCACATGAAAAACTGTTTTTT.

With respect to this clonotype: One junction end does not reproduce the germline sequence, and a read error may be involved. The V gene is TRBV6-1, the J gene TRBJ2-1; no clear D. The CDR3 consists of 16 residues. Germline-derived CDR1 and CDR2 are MNHNS and SASEGT. The CDR3 loop is CVSSEASVDPYNEQFF. CDR3 coding DNA: TGTGTCAGCAGTGAAGCGTCGGTGGACCCTTACAATGAGCAGTTCTTC.

This clonotype was picked up many times. This sequence may be a read error, since a much larger clone differs from it by one base. This chain connects TRBV10-3 to TRBJ2-7, with a weak D call TRBD2 (5 bases). Trimming pared 2 bases from V and 3 bases from J, leaving 8 bases between. The CDR3 consists of 13 residues. The germline V gene has CDR1 ENHRY and CDR2 SYGVKD. The CDR3 here is CAISEGGLYEQYF. Written as DNA, the CDR3 is TGTGCCATCAGTGAGGGCGGACTCTACGAGCAGTACTTC.

This clonotype was seen repeatedly, ten times or more. This sequence joins TRBV29-1 and TRBJ2-2; D not certain. V was clipped by 7 bases and J by 5 bases, with 11 bases between them. CDR1 and CDR2 (germline): SQVTM, ANQGSEA. The CDR3 covers 12 residues. The DNA of the CDR3 is TGCAGCGGGGCTGGGCAAACCGGGGAGCTGTTTTTT. It codes for CSGAGQTGELFF.